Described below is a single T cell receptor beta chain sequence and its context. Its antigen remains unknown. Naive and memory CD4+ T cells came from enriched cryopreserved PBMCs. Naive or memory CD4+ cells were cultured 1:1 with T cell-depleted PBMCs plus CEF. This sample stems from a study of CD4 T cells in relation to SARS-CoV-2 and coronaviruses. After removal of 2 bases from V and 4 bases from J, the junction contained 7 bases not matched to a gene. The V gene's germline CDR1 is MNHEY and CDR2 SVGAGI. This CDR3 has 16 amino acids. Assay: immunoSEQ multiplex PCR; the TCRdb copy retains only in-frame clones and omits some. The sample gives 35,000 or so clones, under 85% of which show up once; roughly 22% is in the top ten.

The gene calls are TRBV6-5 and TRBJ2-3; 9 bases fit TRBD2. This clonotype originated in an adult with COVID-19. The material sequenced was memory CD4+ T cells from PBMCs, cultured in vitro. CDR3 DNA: TGTGCCAGCAGTTACCTAGGAGCTAGCGGGGCAGATACGCAGTATTTT. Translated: CASSYLGASGADTQYF.